This T cell receptor beta chain was retrieved from a study of blood T cells in healthy people across ages. There were healthy Caucasian individuals from Russia, aged roughly 6 to 100, serving as donors. Peripheral blood samples of roughly 10 milliliters were drawn from each donor. The study isolated at least 6.5 million PBMCs from each sample. For the second PCR, which ran for roughly 6 to 12 cycles, a sample-barcoded 5' primer and a J-beta primer mix were used. Using its own MiXCR run on the 5' RACE reads, TCRdb lists one record per CDR3 protein. The data contain about 570,000 distinct CDR3 sequences, 27% of them singletons. Study results and caveats: Older individuals had lower TCR beta diversity per million T cells (the decline was roughly linear).

Points on this clonotype: Its antigen remains unidentified.

The receptor comes from a woman aged 70-85 years in good health. The sample consisted of blood.

The chain's CDR3 is CSARATGGRAGAFF. CDR3 in DNA: TGCAGTGCTAGAGCGACAGGGGGACGCGCCGGGGCTTTCTTT. The chain joins TRBV20-1 to TRBJ1-1, with 9 bases aligning to TRBD1. CDR3 length: 14 residues. The V and J ends lost 1 base and 11 bases, in that order; junction bases with no gene match: 11. CDR1 DFQATT and CDR2 SNEGSKA come from the germline V gene (reference sequence).